These T cell receptor beta chains were read from a single sample in a study of OX40 agonist ivuxolimab in advanced cancers. The assay was immunoSEQ multiplex PCR, and TCRdb's table has in-frame clones only and misses some. The sample includes tens of thousands of clones, 75% to 90% of them seen just once. The sequenced sample was CD4+ or CD8+ T cells sorted from blood, obtained in a trial of the OX40 agonist ivuxolimab. The receptors originated from an adult with an advanced solid tumor such as melanoma, head and neck, liver or kidney cancer. The CDR3 runs from the conserved cysteine through the conserved F or W. Each record gives: clone size, J gene, V gene, D gene, CDR3 DNA, CDR3 protein. D genes are given only for firm matches. Size is omitted from some rows. Given values are once, few, many or a class for expanded clones.

abundance: -; j_gene: TRBJ2-7; v_gene: TRBV4-1; d_gene: -; CDR3nt: TGCGCCAGCAGCCAAGTCGGTTTGTTCTCCTACGAGCAGTACTTC; CDR3aa: CASSQVGLFSYEQYF
abundance: -; j_gene: TRBJ1-4; v_gene: TRBV6-6; d_gene: -; CDR3nt: TGTGCCAGCAGTTACATCGGGCGGCAACTGTTTTTT; CDR3aa: CASSYIGRQLFF
abundance: -; j_gene: TRBJ2-2; v_gene: TRBV9; d_gene: -; CDR3nt: TGTGCCAGCAAGGCTCTTCTCAACACCGGGGAGCTGTTTTTT; CDR3aa: CASKALLNTGELFF
abundance: -; j_gene: TRBJ2-7; v_gene: TRBV5-1; d_gene: -; CDR3nt: TGCGCCAGCAGCTTGGACGGGAGCTCCTACGAGCAGTACTTC; CDR3aa: CASSLDGSSYEQYF
abundance: -; j_gene: TRBJ2-7; v_gene: TRBV5-1; d_gene: -; CDR3nt: TGCGCCAGCAGCTTGAATCAGAGGACCTACGAGCAGTACTTC; CDR3aa: CASSLNQRTYEQYF
abundance: -; j_gene: TRBJ1-2; v_gene: TRBV4-1; d_gene: -; CDR3nt: TGCGCCAGCAGCCAAGTAGGAGGGGTTGGCTACACCTTC; CDR3aa: CASSQVGGVGYTF
abundance: -; j_gene: TRBJ2-3; v_gene: TRBV5-1; d_gene: -; CDR3nt: TGCGCCAGCACAATTACTACTAGCAGTGACACAGATACGCAGTATTTT; CDR3aa: CASTITTSSDTDTQYF
abundance: once; j_gene: TRBJ1-6; v_gene: TRBV21-1; d_gene: -; CDR3nt: TGTGCCAGCAGCACTCGGACAGGGAATGAGGATTCACCCCTCCACTTT; CDR3aa: CASSTRTGNEDSPLHF
abundance: -; j_gene: TRBJ1-6; v_gene: TRBV7-2; d_gene: -; CDR3nt: TGTGCCAGCAGCGTCGACGGAAATTCACCCCTCCACTTT; CDR3aa: CASSVDGNSPLHF
abundance: -; j_gene: TRBJ1-2; v_gene: TRBV5-1; d_gene: -; CDR3nt: TGCGCCAGCAGCCTTCCGGAAGGGCGGCATGGCTACACCTTC; CDR3aa: CASSLPEGRHGYTF
abundance: once; j_gene: TRBJ1-1; v_gene: TRBV21-1; d_gene: -; CDR3nt: TGTGCCAGCAGGACTGAAGCTTTCTTT; CDR3aa: CASRTEAFF
abundance: -; j_gene: TRBJ1-2; v_gene: TRBV5-6; d_gene: -; CDR3nt: TGTGCCAGCAGCTTGCGGGAGGGCGGCATTTCTGGCTACACCTTC; CDR3aa: CASSLREGGISGYTF
abundance: -; j_gene: TRBJ2-1; v_gene: TRBV11-2; d_gene: -; CDR3nt: TGTGCCAGCAGCTTTGTATCGGGGGAGCAGTTCTTC; CDR3aa: CASSFVSGEQFF
abundance: -; j_gene: TRBJ2-7; v_gene: TRBV7-9; d_gene: TRBD2; CDR3nt: TGTGCCAGCAGCTTAGCCGGGAGGGAGCAGTACTTC; CDR3aa: CASSLAGREQYF
abundance: -; j_gene: TRBJ2-2; v_gene: TRBV5-1; d_gene: -; CDR3nt: TGCGCCAGCAGAGCAGAATTGAACACCGGGGAGCTGTTTTTT; CDR3aa: CASRAELNTGELFF
abundance: few; j_gene: TRBJ2-4; v_gene: TRBV2; d_gene: TRBD1; CDR3nt: TGTGCCAGCAGTCGGACAGGGGTTTTGGACATTCAGTACTTC; CDR3aa: CASSRTGVLDIQYF
abundance: -; j_gene: TRBJ2-7; v_gene: TRBV28; d_gene: -; CDR3nt: TGTGCCAGCAGAACCAACTTCAGGGGCATCTCCTACGAGCAGTACTTC; CDR3aa: CASRTNFRGISYEQYF
abundance: -; j_gene: TRBJ2-5; v_gene: TRBV5-1; d_gene: -; CDR3nt: TGCGCCAGCAGCGGGGACAACCAAGAGACCCAGTACTTC; CDR3aa: CASSGDNQETQYF
abundance: once; j_gene: TRBJ2-1; v_gene: TRBV5-4; d_gene: TRBD2; CDR3nt: TGTGCCAGCAGCCCGGGCGGGGCTAGCGGGATGTATGAGCAGTTCTTC; CDR3aa: CASSPGGASGMYEQFF
abundance: -; j_gene: TRBJ2-1; v_gene: TRBV7-2; d_gene: -; CDR3nt: TGTGCCAGCAGCTTAGTCCCGGGTCTAACCTACAATGAGCAGTTCTTC; CDR3aa: CASSLVPGLTYNEQFF
abundance: once; j_gene: TRBJ1-2; v_gene: TRBV29-1; d_gene: -; CDR3nt: TGCAGCGTTGAAGGCCAGGGTGTTGGTAGTGGCTACACCTTC; CDR3aa: CSVEGQGVGSGYTF
abundance: -; j_gene: TRBJ2-3; v_gene: TRBV15; d_gene: TRBD1; CDR3nt: TGTGCCACCAGCGGTAGGGACAGCACCACAGATACGCAGTATTTT; CDR3aa: CATSGRDSTTDTQYF
abundance: -; j_gene: TRBJ1-4; v_gene: TRBV7-9; d_gene: TRBD1; CDR3nt: TGTGCCAGCAGCGTGGACAGGGTTAAACTGTTTTTT; CDR3aa: CASSVDRVKLFF
abundance: -; j_gene: TRBJ2-7; v_gene: TRBV18; d_gene: -; CDR3nt: TGTGCCAGCTCACTCCTCCAAAGCTCCTACGAGCAGTACTTC; CDR3aa: CASSLLQSSYEQYF
abundance: -; j_gene: TRBJ2-1; v_gene: TRBV29-1; d_gene: TRBD2; CDR3nt: TGCAGCGTTGATAGCGGGAGTCGGAATGAGCAGTTCTTC; CDR3aa: CSVDSGSRNEQFF
abundance: -; j_gene: TRBJ2-3; v_gene: TRBV5-1; d_gene: TRBD1; CDR3nt: TGCGCCAGCAGCCCGGACGGGACAGGAGGCACAGATACGCAGTATTTT; CDR3aa: CASSPDGTGGTDTQYF
abundance: -; j_gene: TRBJ2-1; v_gene: TRBV15; d_gene: -; CDR3nt: TGTGCCACCAGCAGAGCCCCAGGGGTGGACTACAATGAGCAGTTCTTC; CDR3aa: CATSRAPGVDYNEQFF
abundance: -; j_gene: TRBJ2-1; v_gene: TRBV19; d_gene: TRBD2; CDR3nt: TGTGCCAGTAGTAGAATGACTAGCTCCAATGAGCAGTTCTTC; CDR3aa: CASSRMTSSNEQFF
abundance: -; j_gene: TRBJ2-7; v_gene: TRBV5-4; d_gene: TRBD2; CDR3nt: TGTGCCAGCAGGCCGGGACTAGCCCCACGGGAGCAGTACTTC; CDR3aa: CASRPGLAPREQYF
abundance: once; j_gene: TRBJ2-3; v_gene: TRBV11-2; d_gene: -; CDR3nt: TGTGCCAGCAGCTTAGGTATTCGGGGGGATACGCAGTATTTT; CDR3aa: CASSLGIRGDTQYF
abundance: -; j_gene: TRBJ1-4; v_gene: TRBV7-2; d_gene: -; CDR3nt: TGTGCCAGCAGCTTAGGGGCAACGAACGAAAAACTGTTTTTT; CDR3aa: CASSLGATNEKLFF
abundance: -; j_gene: TRBJ2-5; v_gene: TRBV5-1; d_gene: TRBD2; CDR3nt: TGCGCCAGCAGCTACCTAGCGGGGGGCCAAGAGACCCAGTACTTC; CDR3aa: CASSYLAGGQETQYF
abundance: -; j_gene: TRBJ2-6; v_gene: TRBV7-9; d_gene: -; CDR3nt: TGTGCCAGCAGCTTGGCGACGGCTAGCTCTGGGGCCAACGTCCTGACTTTC; CDR3aa: CASSLATASSGANVLTF
abundance: once; j_gene: TRBJ2-7; v_gene: TRBV11-2; d_gene: -; CDR3nt: TGTGCCAGCAGCTTAGAGACAGGCGTACCTACGAAGCACTTC; CDR3aa: CASSLETGVPTKHF
abundance: few; j_gene: TRBJ1-2; v_gene: TRBV2; d_gene: -; CDR3nt: TGTGCCAGCAGGATAAGGACAACATTATATGGCTACACCTTC; CDR3aa: CASRIRTTLYGYTF
abundance: -; j_gene: TRBJ1-5; v_gene: TRBV5-1; d_gene: -; CDR3nt: TGCGCCAGCAGCTTGGGGGACGGGAGCTTCTATAGCAATCAGCCCCAGCATTTT; CDR3aa: CASSLGDGSFYSNQPQHF
abundance: -; j_gene: TRBJ1-4; v_gene: TRBV6-1; d_gene: -; CDR3nt: TGTGCCAGCAGATGGGCGGATTATAATGAAAAACTGTTTTTT; CDR3aa: CASRWADYNEKLFF
abundance: -; j_gene: TRBJ2-7; v_gene: TRBV28; d_gene: -; CDR3nt: TGTGCCAGCAGTTTGTTTTCCGGGTCCTACGAGCAGTACTTC; CDR3aa: CASSLFSGSYEQYF
abundance: once; j_gene: TRBJ1-3; v_gene: TRBV2; d_gene: -; CDR3nt: TGTGCCAGCAGTGGGGAGCGCGGAAACACCATATATTTT; CDR3aa: CASSGERGNTIYF
abundance: -; j_gene: TRBJ2-3; v_gene: TRBV4-1; d_gene: -; CDR3nt: TGCGCCAGCAGCCAGTGGGGGCAGAGCACAGATACGCAGTATTTT; CDR3aa: CASSQWGQSTDTQYF
abundance: -; j_gene: TRBJ2-2; v_gene: TRBV27; d_gene: TRBD2; CDR3nt: TGTGCCAGCAGCCTAAGTCCGGGGGGTTATACCGGGGAGCTGTTTTTT; CDR3aa: CASSLSPGGYTGELFF
abundance: few; j_gene: TRBJ2-6; v_gene: TRBV19; d_gene: -; CDR3nt: TGTGCCAGTAGTATTGGAGCCGCCGGGGCCAACGTCCTGACTTTC; CDR3aa: CASSIGAAGANVLTF
abundance: -; j_gene: TRBJ2-1; v_gene: TRBV5-1; d_gene: TRBD2; CDR3nt: TGCGCCAGCAGCTTGGCGCTAGCGGGGGGGAATGAGCAGTTCTTC; CDR3aa: CASSLALAGGNEQFF
abundance: -; j_gene: TRBJ1-1; v_gene: TRBV7-9; d_gene: -; CDR3nt: TGTGCCAGCAGCTTTCGAACAGGGAACACTGAAGCTTTCTTT; CDR3aa: CASSFRTGNTEAFF
abundance: -; j_gene: TRBJ2-3; v_gene: TRBV7-9; d_gene: TRBD2; CDR3nt: TGTGCCAGCAGCAGCCGGGTAGCGGGGGGGCTTAGCACAGATACGCAGTATTTT; CDR3aa: CASSSRVAGGLSTDTQYF